This is a list of T cell receptor beta chains from one sample in a study of T cell repertoires in cytomegalovirus infection. TCRdb recomputed calls from the reads with MiXCR, one row per CDR3 protein. This table holds hundreds of thousands of distinct CDR3 sequences, 20% to 25% found once. Sequencing used CD8+ T cells from PBMCs. Receptors originate from a human donor in good health (CMV status not recorded). Some clones in this sample may be carry-over from other donors' samples. Each CDR3 is given with its conserved first and last residue. Each record gives: V gene, D gene, J gene, clone size, CDR3 DNA, CDR3 protein. The D gene is left open where the match is weak. Expanded clones get a size class; other rows say once, few or many, or leave the size out.

v_gene: TRBV6-6
d_gene: -
j_gene: TRBJ1-1
abundance: few
CDR3nt: TGTGCCAGCAGTCCTTGGATGAACACTGAAGCTTTCTTT
CDR3aa: CASSPWMNTEAFF

v_gene: TRBV28
d_gene: TRBD1
j_gene: TRBJ2-3
abundance: many
CDR3nt: TGTGCCAGCAGTTCCACTAACGGGACAGCTCGTCCGGATACGCAGTATTTT
CDR3aa: CASSSTNGTARPDTQYF

v_gene: TRBV27
d_gene: TRBD1
j_gene: TRBJ2-7
abundance: -
CDR3nt: TGTGCCAGCAGTTTGGACAGGGGTCACGAGCAGTACTTC
CDR3aa: CASSLDRGHEQYF

v_gene: TRBV6-1
d_gene: TRBD1
j_gene: TRBJ1-1
abundance: -
CDR3nt: TGTGCCAGCAATCAGGGGGGGGGCACTGAAGCTTTCTTT
CDR3aa: CASNQGGGTEAFF

v_gene: TRBV27
d_gene: TRBD1
j_gene: TRBJ1-2
abundance: -
CDR3nt: TGTGCCAGCACAGGGACAGGGGCTAACTATGGCTACACCTTC
CDR3aa: CASTGTGANYGYTF

v_gene: TRBV28
d_gene: -
j_gene: TRBJ2-2
abundance: -
CDR3nt: TGTGCCAGCAGTTTAATCAGTAGTCTTGCCGGGGAGCTGTTTTTT
CDR3aa: CASSLISSLAGELFF

v_gene: TRBV4-3
d_gene: TRBD1
j_gene: TRBJ1-1
abundance: once
CDR3nt: TGCGCCAGCAGCGAAGGACAGGGGTCGAACACTGAAGCTTTCTTT
CDR3aa: CASSEGQGSNTEAFF

v_gene: TRBV6-2/TRBV6-3
d_gene: -
j_gene: TRBJ1-1
abundance: few
CDR3nt: TGTGCCAGCAGTTGGGGTGCATCTGAAGCTTTCTTT
CDR3aa: CASSWGASEAFF

v_gene: TRBV10-3
d_gene: -
j_gene: TRBJ2-1
abundance: -
CDR3nt: TGTGCCATCAGTCGGCAAGATTCCTACAATGAGCAGTTCTTC
CDR3aa: CAISRQDSYNEQFF

v_gene: TRBV7-2
d_gene: -
j_gene: TRBJ2-6
abundance: many
CDR3nt: TGTGCCAGCAGCCGGGCCATAGAGCCTTCTGGGGCCAACGTCCTGACTTTC
CDR3aa: CASSRAIEPSGANVLTF

v_gene: TRBV2
d_gene: TRBD2
j_gene: TRBJ2-1
abundance: -
CDR3nt: TGTGCCAGCAGGGGGGACTACTTCTTCCATGTCTTC
CDR3aa: CASRGDYFFHVF

v_gene: TRBV23-1
d_gene: TRBD1
j_gene: TRBJ2-1
abundance: -
CDR3nt: TGCGCCAGCAGTCAATCAAGTGGTAGGGGGCGGAATGAGCAGTTCTTC
CDR3aa: CASSQSSGRGRNEQFF

v_gene: TRBV7-3
d_gene: -
j_gene: TRBJ2-2
abundance: few
CDR3nt: TGTGCCAGCAGCGAGGGGGCCGGGGAGCTGTTTTTT
CDR3aa: CASSEGAGELFF

v_gene: TRBV12-3/TRBV12-4
d_gene: -
j_gene: TRBJ2-1
abundance: many
CDR3nt: TGTGCCAGCAGTCTGGACTCAAGCCGATACAATGAGCAGTTCTTC
CDR3aa: CASSLDSSRYNEQFF

v_gene: TRBV6-1
d_gene: TRBD2
j_gene: TRBJ2-1
abundance: -
CDR3nt: TGTGCCACTCCCCTAGCGGGAGATTACAATGAGCAGTTCTTC
CDR3aa: CATPLAGDYNEQFF

v_gene: TRBV7-8
d_gene: -
j_gene: TRBJ2-2
abundance: many
CDR3nt: TGTGCCAGCAGCTTTGATAGCGGAGGATCCTGGGCCGGGGAGCTGTTTTTT
CDR3aa: CASSFDSGGSWAGELFF

v_gene: TRBV2
d_gene: -
j_gene: TRBJ1-1
abundance: -
CDR3nt: TGTGCCAGCAGGACGCCGGGGGGGAACACTGAAGCTTTCTTT
CDR3aa: CASRTPGGNTEAFF

v_gene: TRBV7-3
d_gene: -
j_gene: TRBJ2-1
abundance: many
CDR3nt: TGTGCCAGCAGCTTATTAGGGGAGCCAGAGCAGTTCTTC
CDR3aa: CASSLLGEPEQFF

v_gene: TRBV4-1
d_gene: TRBD2
j_gene: TRBJ2-1
abundance: -
CDR3nt: TGCGCCAGCAGCCCTACCCCATTAGCGGGGGCCTCCTACAATGAGCAGTTCTTC
CDR3aa: CASSPTPLAGASYNEQFF

v_gene: TRBV2
d_gene: -
j_gene: TRBJ1-1
abundance: few
CDR3nt: TGTGCCAGCAGCTCTCCAGGCAAAAGAGTGAACACTGAAGCTTTCTTT
CDR3aa: CASSSPGKRVNTEAFF

v_gene: TRBV27
d_gene: -
j_gene: TRBJ1-4
abundance: -
CDR3nt: TGTGCCAGCAGTTTATCGTGGGCCGCCTCAACTAATGAAAAACTGTTTTTT
CDR3aa: CASSLSWAASTNEKLFF

v_gene: TRBV7-2
d_gene: -
j_gene: TRBJ2-1
abundance: many
CDR3nt: TGTGCCAGCAGCCCCTTTGGGAGCTCCAGCTCCTACAATGAGCAGTTCTTC
CDR3aa: CASSPFGSSSSYNEQFF

v_gene: TRBV13
d_gene: TRBD1
j_gene: TRBJ1-5
abundance: -
CDR3nt: TGTGCCAGCAGCTCGGGGAGGGGGCCCAATCAGCCCCAGCATTTT
CDR3aa: CASSSGRGPNQPQHF

v_gene: TRBV6-2/TRBV6-3
d_gene: -
j_gene: TRBJ1-5
abundance: few
CDR3nt: TGTGCCAGCAGTTACGTCCGGGGGTTTCAGCCCCAGCATTTT
CDR3aa: CASSYVRGFQPQHF

v_gene: TRBV6-5
d_gene: TRBD1
j_gene: TRBJ2-1
abundance: few
CDR3nt: TGTGCCAGCAGTTACGGGGACAGGGGAGGCAATGAGCAGTTCTTC
CDR3aa: CASSYGDRGGNEQFF

v_gene: TRBV11-2
d_gene: TRBD1
j_gene: TRBJ1-1
abundance: -
CDR3nt: TGTGCCAGCAGCACACAGGACAGGGGTCGAGACACTGAAGCTTTCTTT
CDR3aa: CASSTQDRGRDTEAFF

v_gene: TRBV4-3
d_gene: -
j_gene: TRBJ2-3
abundance: -
CDR3nt: TGCGCCAGCAGCCAAGACCCACCCACAGGGTCGGGGCGTACGCAGTATTTT
CDR3aa: CASSQDPPTGSGRTQYF

v_gene: TRBV6-5
d_gene: TRBD1
j_gene: TRBJ1-2
abundance: few
CDR3nt: TGTGCCAGCAGTTACTCGACAGGGCTGTTGGATGGCTACACCTTC
CDR3aa: CASSYSTGLLDGYTF

v_gene: TRBV29-1
d_gene: -
j_gene: TRBJ1-5
abundance: few
CDR3nt: TGCAGCGTTGGTTCCAGAAGCAATCAGCCCCAGCATTTT
CDR3aa: CSVGSRSNQPQHF

v_gene: TRBV13
d_gene: TRBD1
j_gene: TRBJ2-7
abundance: once
CDR3nt: TGTGCCAGCAGCCCGGGACAGGGTGAGGACGAGCAGTACTTC
CDR3aa: CASSPGQGEDEQYF

v_gene: TRBV28
d_gene: -
j_gene: TRBJ1-5
abundance: -
CDR3nt: TGTGCCAGCAGTGAACCGCCTACAGGACAACTAAATCAGCCCCAGCATTTT
CDR3aa: CASSEPPTGQLNQPQHF

v_gene: TRBV6-5
d_gene: -
j_gene: TRBJ1-6
abundance: few
CDR3nt: TGTGCCAGCAGTTCCACGGACAGTCTGAATTCACCCCTCCACTTT
CDR3aa: CASSSTDSLNSPLHF

v_gene: TRBV20-1
d_gene: TRBD2
j_gene: TRBJ2-1
abundance: -
CDR3nt: TGCAGTGCTAGAGGGACTAGCGGGTCTGAGCAGTTCTTC
CDR3aa: CSARGTSGSEQFF

v_gene: TRBV4-3
d_gene: -
j_gene: TRBJ2-1
abundance: -
CDR3nt: TGCGCCAGCAGCCCCGCATATCGCCCTACAGCCTACAATGAGCAGTTCTTC
CDR3aa: CASSPAYRPTAYNEQFF

v_gene: TRBV25-1
d_gene: -
j_gene: TRBJ2-3
abundance: few
CDR3nt: TGTGCCAGCAGTGAATATCACCTCACAGATACGCAGTATTTT
CDR3aa: CASSEYHLTDTQYF

v_gene: TRBV7-8
d_gene: -
j_gene: TRBJ2-5
abundance: -
CDR3nt: TGTGTCAGCAGCCCGACAGCCCTGATCGAGACCCAGTACTTC
CDR3aa: CVSSPTALIETQYF

v_gene: TRBV24-1
d_gene: -
j_gene: TRBJ2-1
abundance: few
CDR3nt: TGTGCCACCAGTCAGAGATGGTTGGATGAGCAGTTCTTC
CDR3aa: CATSQRWLDEQFF

v_gene: TRBV7-9
d_gene: -
j_gene: TRBJ2-5
abundance: few
CDR3nt: TGTGCCAGCAGCACGACTCAGCAACCTCTCCAAGAGACCCAGTACTTC
CDR3aa: CASSTTQQPLQETQYF

v_gene: TRBV5-1
d_gene: -
j_gene: TRBJ2-1
abundance: many
CDR3nt: TGCGCCAGCACCAATCACAATGAGCAGTTCTTC
CDR3aa: CASTNHNEQFF

v_gene: TRBV6-6
d_gene: -
j_gene: TRBJ2-2
abundance: -
CDR3nt: TGTGCCAGCAGTTACTTCAGACAGGTCGGGGAGCTGTTTTTT
CDR3aa: CASSYFRQVGELFF

v_gene: TRBV29-1
d_gene: -
j_gene: TRBJ2-2
abundance: -
CDR3nt: TGCAGCGCCGGGGGCCCCGGGGAGCTGTTTTTT
CDR3aa: CSAGGPGELFF

v_gene: TRBV5-4
d_gene: TRBD1
j_gene: TRBJ1-2
abundance: -
CDR3nt: TGTGCCCTCGGGGACAGGGTAAATGGCTACACCTTC
CDR3aa: CALGDRVNGYTF

v_gene: TRBV5-6
d_gene: -
j_gene: TRBJ1-2
abundance: many
CDR3nt: TGTGCCAGCAGCTGGCTGACAGCTAACTATGGCTACACCTTC
CDR3aa: CASSWLTANYGYTF

v_gene: TRBV14
d_gene: -
j_gene: TRBJ2-1
abundance: -
CDR3nt: TGTGCCAGCAGCCAAGGCTGGAGGGGCGGTGGGAATGAGCAGTTCTTC
CDR3aa: CASSQGWRGGGNEQFF

v_gene: TRBV28
d_gene: -
j_gene: TRBJ1-5
abundance: many
CDR3nt: TGTGCCAGCAGTTTGGAACAGCCCCAGCATTTT
CDR3aa: CASSLEQPQHF

v_gene: TRBV19
d_gene: -
j_gene: TRBJ1-6
abundance: many
CDR3nt: TGTGCCATCTCCGACGGGGGTGGGTCACCCCTCCACTTT
CDR3aa: CAISDGGGSPLHF

v_gene: TRBV10-1
d_gene: -
j_gene: TRBJ1-1
abundance: -
CDR3nt: TGCGCCAGCAGTGAGAGGGGAGCTGTTGAAGCTTTCTTT
CDR3aa: CASSERGAVEAFF

v_gene: TRBV7-2
d_gene: TRBD2
j_gene: TRBJ2-5
abundance: few
CDR3nt: TGTGCCAGCAGCTTAGAGGGACTAGCGGAACAAGAGACCCAGTACTTC
CDR3aa: CASSLEGLAEQETQYF

v_gene: TRBV7-9
d_gene: -
j_gene: TRBJ2-1
abundance: many
CDR3nt: TGTGCCAGCAGCTTAAAATCTAGCTCCTACAATGAGCAGTTCTTC
CDR3aa: CASSLKSSSYNEQFF

v_gene: TRBV12-3/TRBV12-4
d_gene: TRBD2
j_gene: TRBJ2-5
abundance: many
CDR3nt: TGTGCCAGCAGTTTAAACCTGACTAGCGGGGTGGAGACCCAGTACTTC
CDR3aa: CASSLNLTSGVETQYF

v_gene: TRBV25-1
d_gene: TRBD2
j_gene: TRBJ2-3
abundance: -
CDR3nt: TGTGCCAGCAGTGAATATATGGCTAGCGGGGGCCCCACAGATACGCAGTATTTT
CDR3aa: CASSEYMASGGPTDTQYF

v_gene: TRBV7-8
d_gene: TRBD1
j_gene: TRBJ2-1
abundance: many
CDR3nt: TGTGCCAGCAGCTCCCGGGACAGGGGATTTGTGGAAAAGTTCTTC
CDR3aa: CASSSRDRGFVEKFF

v_gene: TRBV20-1
d_gene: -
j_gene: TRBJ2-1
abundance: -
CDR3nt: TGCAGTGCTAGAGATCCGGGCTTTTCATTTGATGAGCAGTTCTTC
CDR3aa: CSARDPGFSFDEQFF

v_gene: TRBV2
d_gene: -
j_gene: TRBJ1-1
abundance: few
CDR3nt: TGTGCCTCCTGGGATTTGGGCCCTAAAGAAGCTTTCTTT
CDR3aa: CASWDLGPKEAFF

v_gene: TRBV14
d_gene: TRBD2
j_gene: TRBJ2-3
abundance: -
CDR3nt: TGTGCCAGCAGTCCGGGACTACTAGATACGCAGTATTTT
CDR3aa: CASSPGLLDTQYF

v_gene: TRBV7-2
d_gene: TRBD1
j_gene: TRBJ2-2
abundance: many
CDR3nt: TGTGCCAGCAGCTGGATGACAGGGGACTACACCGGGGAGCTGTTTTTT
CDR3aa: CASSWMTGDYTGELFF

v_gene: TRBV6-2/TRBV6-3
d_gene: -
j_gene: TRBJ2-3
abundance: few
CDR3nt: TGTGCCAGCAGTCTAGAGGAGTCTCTGGGGACAGATACGCAGTATTTT
CDR3aa: CASSLEESLGTDTQYF